The 15 T cell receptor beta chains given below trace back to one sample, sequenced in a study of T-cell reconstitution after alpha-beta-depleted transplantation in children. Molecular barcoding with unique molecular identifiers was used for the TCRbeta library. TCRdb reanalysed the PCR reads using MiXCR and keeps one entry per CDR3 protein. In the table there are hundreds of thousands of distinct CDR3 sequences, under 15% of which are singletons. This material consisted of PBMCs, taken before TCRalphabeta/CD19-depleted stem cell transplant. Every receptor here comes from a girl aged 2 to 9 with congenital amegakaryocytic thrombocytopenia, due to receive a stem cell transplant.

This sequence joins TRBV2 and TRBJ1-3; D is unclear. V was clipped by 8 bases and J by 8 bases, with 25 bases between them. CDR1 is SNHLY and CDR2 is FYNNEI in the germline V gene. The CDR3 has 16 residues. CDR3 amino acids: CASDQRWEGKAYTIYF. CDR3 coding DNA: TGTGCCAGCGACCAAAGGTGGGAGGGAAAGGCGTACACCATATATTTT. The full variable domain, with the rest looked up from reference TRBV2 and TRBJ1-3, is EPEVTQTPSHQVTQMGQEVILRCVPISNHLYFYWYRQILGQKVEFLVSFYNNEISEKSEIFDDQFSVERPDGSNFTLKIRSTKLEDSAMYFCASDQRWEGKAYTIYFGEGSWLTVV.

The chain links TRBV13 to TRBJ2-7; 7 bases match TRBD2. CDR1 and CDR2 (germline): PRHDT, FYEKMQ (reference sequence). The length of the CDR3 is 14 residues. Trimming removed 3 bases from V and 5 bases from J; junction bases left unmatched: 7. The CDR3 DNA reads TGTGCCAGCAGCTTTTCTGGGACTAAACACGAGCAGTACTTC. It translates to CASSFSGTKHEQYF. The variable domain in full, completed from reference TRBV13 and TRBJ2-7, reads AAGVIQSPRHLIKEKRETATLKCYPIPRHDTVYWYQQGPGQDPQFLISFYEKMQSDKGSIPDRFSAQQFSDYHSELNMSSLELGDSALYFCASSFSGTKHEQYFGPGTRLTVT.

This clonotype has just a few counts. The CDR3 DNA reads TGCGCCAGCTCCCTGGAGAGGCGGGAATTCAATGAGCAGTTCTTC. Translating gives CASSLERREFNEQFF. This chain links TRBV5-1 with TRBJ2-1; D might be TRBD2 (6 bases). The CDR3 totals 15 residues. Germline values: CDR1 SGHRS, CDR2 YFSETQ. V was clipped by 7 bases and J by 6 bases, with 20 bases between them.

V gene TRBV20-1 combines with J gene TRBJ2-4; 11 nucleotides line up with TRBD2. Trimming removed 3 bases from V and 5 bases from J; junction bases left unmatched: 12. Germline loops: CDR1 DFQATT, CDR2 SNEGSKA (reference sequence). The CDR3 sequence is 17 residues long. CDR3: CSASPGLAVLGENIQYF. CDR3 bases: TGCAGTGCTAGTCCGGGACTAGCGGTCCTGGGGGAAAACATTCAGTACTTC.

In its sample, this clonotype was seen a few times. The chain combines TRBV28 with TRBJ2-7, with D perhaps matching TRBD1 (5 bases). The CDR3 has 15 amino acids. V was trimmed by 1 base and J by 2 bases, leaving 12 bases between them. Per germline, CDR1 MDHEN and CDR2 SYDVKM. The CDR3 here is CASSLFGIGAYEQYF. The CDR3, as DNA: TGTGCCAGCAGTTTATTCGGAATAGGGGCCTACGAGCAGTACTTC.

This clonotype showed up just a few times. The V gene is TRBV6-1, the J gene TRBJ2-3; D is possibly TRBD2 (6 bases). Trimming took off 7 bases at V and 2 bases at J, with 16 bases between the two ends. This CDR3 spans 15 amino acids. The germline gives CDR1 MNHNS, CDR2 SASEGT. The CDR3 DNA reads as TGTGCCAGCACCTCGGGACTCGGAAACACAGATACGCAGTATTTT. Encoded protein: CASTSGLGNTDTQYF.

This clonotype occurred many times. J is TRBJ2-4 and V is TRBV5-1; 8 bases line up with TRBD1. Germline V gene sequence: CDR1 SGHRS, CDR2 YFSETQ. The CDR3 sequence is 16 residues long. V lost 0 bases and J lost 8; bases outside the gene matches: 10. CDR3: CASSLDPGGEGYIQYF. The CDR3 DNA reads as TGCGCCAGCAGCTTGGACCCAGGGGGCGAAGGATACATTCAGTACTTC.

The rearrangement joins TRBV29-1 to TRBJ1-1, with D unresolved. The germline CDR1 and CDR2 sequences are SQVTM and ANQGSEA. The CDR3 loop spans 12 amino acids. Trimming cost V 5 bases and J 0 bases, with 7 bases left between them. CDR3 loop: CSVWSMNTEAFF. In DNA, the CDR3 is TGCAGCGTTTGGAGCATGAACACTGAAGCTTTCTTT.

In its sample, this clonotype was seen many times. The genes are TRBV5-1 and TRBJ2-1; 9 nucleotides align to TRBD2. The germline V gene has CDR1 SGHRS and CDR2 YFSETQ. J gave up 6 bases and V 2 bases, and 3 bases lay outside the gene matches. There are 14 residues in the CDR3. The CDR3 sequence: CASSFPGLANEQFF. The CDR3 DNA reads TGCGCCAGCAGCTTCCCGGGACTAGCCAATGAGCAGTTCTTC.

This clonotype was found a few times. The rearrangement uses TRBV27 and TRBJ1-1; no reliable D call. Germline V gene lookup returns CDR1 MNHEY and CDR2 SMNVEV (reference sequence). Trimming cost V 1 base and J 0 bases, with 9 bases left between them. The CDR3 is made up of 15 amino acids. The CDR3: CASSLWPAVNTEAFF. CDR3 in DNA: TGTGCCAGCAGTTTATGGCCCGCCGTGAACACTGAAGCTTTCTTT.

This clonotype was seen repeatedly, ten times or more. The V and J genes are TRBV28 and TRBJ2-1; perhaps TRBD1 as D (5 bases). V lost 6 bases and J lost 5, with 11 bases in between. Germline V CDR1 and CDR2: MDHEN, SYDVKM. The CDR3 runs 13 residues. CDR3 in DNA: TGTGCCAGCAGCCGTGACAGAGACAATGAGCAGTTCTTC. This translates into CASSRDRDNEQFF.

This clonotype was found many times. The chain has TRBV4-1 and TRBJ2-4, with TRBD1 as a possible D gene (6 bases). V was trimmed by 4 bases and J by 0 bases, leaving 13 bases between them. Germline-derived CDR1 and CDR2 are MGHRA and YSYEKL. The CDR3 extends over 16 amino acids. The DNA for the CDR3 is TGCGCCAGCAGCCCACGGGACACATTAGCCAAAAACATTCAGTACTTC. Protein product: CASSPRDTLAKNIQYF.

This sequence joins TRBV7-6 and TRBJ2-2; TRBD2 matches 10 bases. This CDR3 region has 19 residues. V shed 2 bases, J shed 4 bases, and the junction held 13 bases outside the gene matches. The germline V gene has CDR1 SGHVS and CDR2 FNYEAQ. CDR3: CASSLLRLAGARITGELFF. CDR3 nucleotide sequence: TGTGCCAGCAGCTTATTGCGGCTAGCGGGAGCTCGGATCACCGGGGAGCTGTTTTTT.

The chain employs TRBV5-1 and TRBJ2-7; 8 nucleotides agree with TRBD2. Unmatched junction bases numbered 13, after V lost 4 bases and J lost 4 bases. Germline assignment: CDR1 SGHRS and CDR2 YFSETQ. The CDR3 runs 16 residues. CDR3 region: CASSGRGGVDLYEQYF. The CDR3 DNA is TGCGCCAGCAGCGGCCGGGGGGGAGTCGACCTTTACGAGCAGTACTTC.

This clonotype has a count of ten or more. This chain uses TRBV6-5 with TRBJ1-1; tentatively, D is TRBD1 (5 bases). V shed 4 bases and J shed 1 base, with 13 bases lying between them. The germline V gene has CDR1 MNHEY and CDR2 SVGAGI. The CDR3 consists of 15 residues. CDR3 loop: CASSSPSQANTEAFF. CDR3 bases: TGTGCCAGCAGTTCGCCTTCACAGGCGAACACTGAAGCTTTCTTT.